The 21 T cell receptor beta chains below come from one sample, sequenced in a study of CD8 T cells in Susac syndrome. Random hexamers were used to reverse transcribe roughly 0.45 to 1 ug of RNA. TCRdb re-called the immunoSEQ multiplex PCR reads with MiXCR, one entry per CDR3 protein. The sample holds 250,000 to 350,000 distinct CDR3 sequences, about 88% seen once. The material sequenced was CD8+ T cells from PBMCs. Every receptor here comes from a human donor with multiple sclerosis.

The chain carries TRBV3-1 and TRBJ2-6; TRBD1 matches 7 bases. V lost 5 bases, J lost 0 bases, and 10 bases stayed unmatched. Per germline, CDR1 LGHDT and CDR2 YNNKEL (reference sequence). The CDR3 extends over 18 amino acids. The CDR3 loop reads CASSAPEDRASGANVLTF. CDR3 coding DNA: TGTGCCAGCAGCGCCCCAGAAGACAGGGCCTCTGGGGCCAACGTCCTGACTTTC. Combining the CDR3 with reference TRBV3-1 and TRBJ2-6 gives the whole variable domain DTAVSQTPKYLVTQMGNDKSIKCEQNLGHDTMYWYKQDSKKFLKIMFSYNNKELIINETVPNRFSPKSPDKAHLNLHINSLELGDSAVYFCASSAPEDRASGANVLTFGAGSRLTVL.

This clonotype was found once. The rearrangement joins TRBV28 to TRBJ2-1, with 11 bases fitting TRBD2. CDR3 length: 15 residues. V lost 5 bases and J lost 7; bases outside the gene matches: 7. Looked up from germline, CDR1 is MDHEN and CDR2 is SYDVKM. CDR3 sequence reads: CASSPPGTSGNEQFF. The CDR3 DNA reads TGTGCCAGCAGTCCTCCAGGGACTAGCGGAAATGAGCAGTTCTTC.

This chain connects TRBV1 to TRBJ2-7; the DNA was not compared with TRBD2, the D call given in the table. TRBV1 corresponds to a pseudogene. This CDR3 comprises 14 residues. The CDR3 nucleotides read TGCACCAGCAGAAAGACTAGCGGAGTCTACGAGCAGTACTTC. Protein: CTSRKTSGVYEQYF.

V and J are TRBV5-1 and TRBJ2-1; TRBD2 is a possible D gene (6 bases). The CDR3 sequence is 15 residues long. The V gene lost 4 bases and the J gene lost 4 bases, with 15 bases spanning the gap. Per the germline V gene, CDR1 is SGHRS and CDR2 is YFSETQ. Written as DNA, the CDR3 is TGCGCCAGCAGCCCTTCGTGGGGGAGGTACAATGAGCAGTTCTTC. Its protein product is CASSPSWGRYNEQFF. Full variable domain (remainder filled in from reference TRBV5-1 and TRBJ2-1): KAGVTQTPRYLIKTRGQQVTLSCSPISGHRSVSWYQQTPGQGLQFLFEYFSETQRNKGNFPGRFSGRQFSNSRSEMNVSTLELGDSALYLCASSPSWGRYNEQFFGPGTRLTVL.

The chain is built from TRBV18 and TRBJ2-1; 11 bases agree with TRBD1. This CDR3 contains 16 residues. V lost 1 base and J lost 10; bases outside the gene matches: 9. Looked up from germline, CDR1 is KGHSH and CDR2 is LQKENI. CDR3 loop: CASSPQKGQGAPEQFF. CDR3 DNA sequence: TGTGCCAGCTCACCACAGAAAGGACAGGGGGCTCCAGAGCAGTTCTTC. The variable domain in full, with the rest retrieved from reference TRBV18 and TRBJ2-1, is NAGVMQNPRHLVRRRGQEARLRCSPMKGHSHVYWYRQLPEEGLKFMVYLQKENIIDESGMPKERFSAEFPKEGPSILRIQQVVRGDSAAYFCASSPQKGQGAPEQFFGPGTRLTVL.

This clonotype was observed a single time. The chain couples TRBV19 to TRBJ2-7, with 11 bases identical to TRBD1. The CDR3 totals 13 residues. The V gene's germline CDR1 is LNHDA and CDR2 SQIVND (reference sequence). V lost 9 bases, J lost 2 bases, and 3 bases stayed unmatched. The CDR3 coding sequence is TGTGCCAGCCGGGACAGGGGGACCTACGAGCAGTACTTC. It specifies CASRDRGTYEQYF.

As for this clonotype: An end of the junction does not agree with germline; a read error may underlie this. The J gene is TRBJ1-1, the V gene TRBV27, with TRBD1 identical over 7 bases. This CDR3 region has 13 residues. Per germline, CDR1 MNHEY and CDR2 SMNVEV (reference sequence). CDR3 amino acids: CASSLDRNTGAFF. CDR3 bases: TGTGCCAGCAGTTTGGACAGGAACACTGGAGCTTTCTTT.

This chain links TRBV10-3 with TRBJ1-4, with D tentatively TRBD1 (6 bases). CDR1 is ENHRY and CDR2 is SYGVKD in the germline V gene. V lost 0 bases and J 4 bases, leaving 9 bases between the germline ends. This CDR3 has 15 residues. The CDR3 nucleotides are TGTGCCATCAGTGAGTCGACAGGTGGTAATGAAAAACTGTTTTTT. It specifies CAISESTGGNEKLFF.

This chain links TRBV9 with TRBJ2-1; D not certain. This CDR3 has 13 residues. The germline V and J ends were trimmed by 0 bases and 5 bases, with 6 bases remaining between them. Germline V lookup: CDR1 SGDLS, CDR2 YYNGEE. In DNA form, the CDR3 reads TGTGCCAGCAGCGTAGCACTAAACAATGAGCAGTTCTTC. Residues: CASSVALNNEQFF.

The rearrangement joins TRBV6-2 or TRBV6-3 to TRBJ1-1, with D possibly TRBD1 on 5 matching bases. Trimming removed 3 bases from V and 2 bases from J, with 13 bases in between. The CDR3 totals 15 residues. CDR1 is MNHEY and CDR2 is SVGEGT in the germline V gene. The CDR3 DNA follows: TGTGCCAGCAGTTATCAAGGGGCCACCAACACTGAAGCTTTCTTT. Translation gives CASSYQGATNTEAFF.

This clonotype was counted once. The chain joins TRBV28 to TRBJ2-7; weak D call: TRBD2 (5 bases). The V end was cut by 4 bases, the J end by 0 bases, with 10 bases between. CDR3 length: 14 residues. The germline V gene has CDR1 MDHEN and CDR2 SYDVKM. CDR3 region: CASSYHGVSYEQYF. CDR3 sequence (DNA): TGTGCCAGCAGTTACCACGGGGTCTCCTACGAGCAGTACTTC.

This sequence joins TRBV3-1 and TRBJ2-3, with no clear D. The V gene lost 2 bases and the J gene lost 2 bases, with 17 bases spanning the gap. This CDR3 is built from 17 residues. Germline CDR1 and CDR2: LGHDT and YNNKEL (reference sequence). The CDR3: CASSQYKPKIHTDTQYF. The CDR3 coding sequence is TGTGCCAGCAGCCAATATAAACCGAAGATTCACACAGATACGCAGTATTTT.

This CDR3 reads CASSRLKGANEQYF. The CDR3 DNA reads as TGCGCCAGCAGCCGTTTGAAGGGGGCTAACGAGCAGTACTTC. This chain links TRBV4-1 with TRBJ2-7, with 7 bases matching TRBD1. Losses at the gene ends were 4 bases for V and 5 bases for J; bases not matched to a gene: 8. This CDR3 is built from 14 residues. CDR1 is MGHRA, CDR2 YSYEKL, per germline.

This chain connects TRBV13 to TRBJ1-2; 8 nucleotides agree with TRBD1. Losses at the gene ends were 5 bases for V and 4 bases for J; bases not matched to a gene: 6. Germline CDR1 reads PRHDT; CDR2 reads FYEKMQ (reference sequence). This CDR3 is 14 amino acids long. CDR3 bases: TGTGCCAGCAGCGGACAGGGTGTTGGCTATGGCTACACCTTC. Residues: CASSGQGVGYGYTF.

This chain joins TRBV6-1 and TRBJ2-6; 11 bases agree with TRBD1. J was trimmed by 9 bases and V by 6 bases; bases with no gene match: 7. The CDR3 is 15 amino acids. Germline V gene lookup returns CDR1 MNHNS and CDR2 SASEGT. CDR3 amino acids: CASRDRGLRVNVLTF. CDR3 DNA: TGTGCCAGCAGGGACAGGGGGCTTAGGGTCAACGTCCTGACTTTC.

The V gene is TRBV27, the J gene TRBJ1-4; D gene uncertain. The V end lost 2 bases, the J end lost 11 bases, and 12 bases lay between the germline ends. Germline loops: CDR1 MNHEY, CDR2 SMNVEV (reference sequence). The CDR3 spans 13 residues. Written as DNA, the CDR3 is TGTGCCAGCAGTTTAGATTCGTCGGGGAAACTGTTTTTT. As protein: CASSLDSSGKLFF. The full variable domain, rest sourced from reference TRBV27 and TRBJ1-4, is EAQVTQNPRYLITVTGKKLTVTCSQNMNHEYMSWYRQDPGLGLRQIYYSMNVEVTDKGDVPEGYKVSRKEKRNFPLILESPSPNQTSLYFCASSLDSSGKLFFGSGTQLSVL.

This chain links TRBV9 with TRBJ2-7; D unclear. Germline V gene sequence: CDR1 SGDLS, CDR2 YYNGEE. This CDR3 region has 14 residues. V dropped 0 bases and J dropped 0 bases, with 7 bases sitting between them. This chain's CDR3 is CASSVEASSYEQYF. CDR3 sequence (DNA): TGTGCCAGCAGCGTAGAGGCGAGCTCCTACGAGCAGTACTTC.

This clonotype was recorded only once. V usage is TRBV20-1 and J usage is TRBJ2-7; TRBD1 matches 7 bases. CDR3 size: 13 residues. The germline V gene has CDR1 DFQATT and CDR2 SNEGSKA (reference sequence). Unmatched junction bases numbered 2, after V lost 3 bases and J lost 0 bases. Here the CDR3 DNA reads TGCAGTGCTAGGGGGACAGTCTCCTACGAGCAGTACTTC. Protein: CSARGTVSYEQYF.

V is TRBV28 and J is TRBJ1-2, with unresolved D. The V gene lost 8 bases and the J gene lost 4 bases, with 14 bases spanning the gap. Germline loops: CDR1 MDHEN, CDR2 SYDVKM. The CDR3 runs to 13 residues. The CDR3 DNA reads TGTGCCAGCGGGATTAAAGGGATCTATGGCTACACCTTC. Its translation: CASGIKGIYGYTF.

The V gene is TRBV6-5, the J gene TRBJ2-5; TRBD1 aligns across 8 bases. The V gene's germline CDR1 is MNHEY and CDR2 SVGAGI. CDR3 length: 14 amino acids. Losses at the gene ends were 5 bases for V and 1 base for J; bases not matched to a gene: 3. CDR3 coding DNA: TGTGCCAGCAGTACCACAGGGGGCCAAGAGACCCAGTACTTC. Protein sequence: CASSTTGGQETQYF.

This sequence joins TRBV27 and TRBJ2-1; no clear D. The germline gives CDR1 MNHEY, CDR2 SMNVEV (reference sequence). This CDR3 is built from 17 residues. Trimming cost V 5 bases and J 0 bases, with 17 bases left between them. CDR3 DNA: TGTGCCAGCAGTCCCTTCCCCCACACGAGCTCCTACAATGAGCAGTTCTTC. This codes for CASSPFPHTSSYNEQFF.